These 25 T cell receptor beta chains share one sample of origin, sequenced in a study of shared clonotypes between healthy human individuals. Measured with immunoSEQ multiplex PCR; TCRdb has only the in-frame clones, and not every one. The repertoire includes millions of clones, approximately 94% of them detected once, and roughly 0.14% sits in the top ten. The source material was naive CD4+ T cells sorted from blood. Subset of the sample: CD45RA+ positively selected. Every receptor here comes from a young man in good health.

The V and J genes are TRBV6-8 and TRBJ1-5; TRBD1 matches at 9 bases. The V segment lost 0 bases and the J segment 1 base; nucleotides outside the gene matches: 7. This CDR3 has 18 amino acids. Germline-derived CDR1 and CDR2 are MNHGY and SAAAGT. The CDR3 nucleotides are TGTGCCAGCAGTTACTCGGGACAGGGAAGGACCAGCAATCAGCCCCAGCATTTT. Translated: CASSYSGQGRTSNQPQHF.

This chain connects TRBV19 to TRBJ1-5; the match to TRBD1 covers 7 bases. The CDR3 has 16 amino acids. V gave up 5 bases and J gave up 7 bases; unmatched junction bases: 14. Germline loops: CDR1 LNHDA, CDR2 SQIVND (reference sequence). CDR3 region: CASSVSLTGLGQPQHF. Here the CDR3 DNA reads TGTGCCAGTAGTGTCTCCTTGACAGGGCTAGGGCAGCCCCAGCATTTT.

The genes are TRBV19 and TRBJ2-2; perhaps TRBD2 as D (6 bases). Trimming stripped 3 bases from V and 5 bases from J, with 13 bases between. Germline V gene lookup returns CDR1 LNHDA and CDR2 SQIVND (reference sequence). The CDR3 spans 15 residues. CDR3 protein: CASSMGGLGTGELFF. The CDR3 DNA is TGTGCCAGTAGTATGGGGGGATTGGGGACCGGGGAGCTGTTTTTT.

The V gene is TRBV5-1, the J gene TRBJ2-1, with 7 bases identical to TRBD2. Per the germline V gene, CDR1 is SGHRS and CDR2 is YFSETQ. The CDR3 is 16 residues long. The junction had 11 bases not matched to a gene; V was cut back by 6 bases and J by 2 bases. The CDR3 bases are TGCGCCAGCACTCCTGGGGAGGGATGGGCCTACAATGAGCAGTTCTTC. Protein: CASTPGEGWAYNEQFF.

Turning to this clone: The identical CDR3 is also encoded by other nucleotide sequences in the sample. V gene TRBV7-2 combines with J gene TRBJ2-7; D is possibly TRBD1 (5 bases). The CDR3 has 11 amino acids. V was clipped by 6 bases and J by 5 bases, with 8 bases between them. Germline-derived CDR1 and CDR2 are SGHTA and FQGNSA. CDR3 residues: CASSARDEQYF. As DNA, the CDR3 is TGTGCCAGCAGTGCCAGGGACGAGCAGTACTTC. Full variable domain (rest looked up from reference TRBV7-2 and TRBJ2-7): GAGVSQSPSNKVTEKGKDVELRCDPISGHTALYWYRQSLGQGLEFLIYFQGNSAPDKSGLPSDRFSAERTGGSVSTLTIQRTQQEDSAVYLCASSARDEQYFGPGTRLTVT.

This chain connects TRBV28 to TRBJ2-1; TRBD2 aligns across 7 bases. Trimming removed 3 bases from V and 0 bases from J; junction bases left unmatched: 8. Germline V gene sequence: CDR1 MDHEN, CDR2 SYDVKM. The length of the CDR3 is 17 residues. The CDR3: CASSLRWGGSSYNEQFF. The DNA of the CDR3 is TGTGCCAGCAGTTTGAGGTGGGGGGGGAGCTCCTACAATGAGCAGTTCTTC.

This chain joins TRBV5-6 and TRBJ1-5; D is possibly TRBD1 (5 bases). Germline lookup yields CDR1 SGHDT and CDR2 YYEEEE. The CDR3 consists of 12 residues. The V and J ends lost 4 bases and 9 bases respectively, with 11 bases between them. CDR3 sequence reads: CASSPAGGPQHF. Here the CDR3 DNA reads TGTGCCAGCAGCCCGGCGGGGGGGCCCCAGCATTTT.

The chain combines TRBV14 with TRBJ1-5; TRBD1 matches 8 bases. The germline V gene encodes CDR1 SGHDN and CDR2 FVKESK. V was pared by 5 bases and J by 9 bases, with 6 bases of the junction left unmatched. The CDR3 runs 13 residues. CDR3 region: CASSGQGLRPQHF. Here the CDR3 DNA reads TGTGCCAGCAGCGGACAGGGCCTTCGGCCCCAGCATTTT.

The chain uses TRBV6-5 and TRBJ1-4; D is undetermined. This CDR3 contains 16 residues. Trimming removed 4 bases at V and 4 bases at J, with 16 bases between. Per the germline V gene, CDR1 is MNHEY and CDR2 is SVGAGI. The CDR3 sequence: CASSSPSAGLNEKLFF. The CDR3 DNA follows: TGTGCCAGCAGTTCCCCGTCGGCAGGACTTAATGAAAAACTGTTTTTT.

CDR3 DNA sequence: TGTGCTAGTGGGAAAACTAGCGGCGCCTACGAGCAGTACTTC. Translating it yields CASGKTSGAYEQYF. The chain has TRBV12-5 and TRBJ2-7; 8 positions agree with TRBD2. Germline CDR1 reads LGHNT; CDR2 reads FRNRAP. This CDR3 comprises 14 residues. Germline trimming cut 6 bases from V and 2 bases from J; bases unmatched to any gene: 6.

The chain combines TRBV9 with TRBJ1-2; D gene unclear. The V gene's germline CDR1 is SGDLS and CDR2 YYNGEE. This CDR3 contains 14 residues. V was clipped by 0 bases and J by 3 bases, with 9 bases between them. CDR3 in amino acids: CASSVGVVDYGYTF. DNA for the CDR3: TGTGCCAGCAGCGTAGGGGTGGTGGACTATGGCTACACCTTC.

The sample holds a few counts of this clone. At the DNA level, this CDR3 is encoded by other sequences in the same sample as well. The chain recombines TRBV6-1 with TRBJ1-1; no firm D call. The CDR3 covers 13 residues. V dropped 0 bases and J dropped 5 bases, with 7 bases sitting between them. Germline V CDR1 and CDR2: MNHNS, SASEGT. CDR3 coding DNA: TGTGCCAGCAGTGAAGCTGGCATTACTGAAGCTTTCTTT. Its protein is CASSEAGITEAFF.

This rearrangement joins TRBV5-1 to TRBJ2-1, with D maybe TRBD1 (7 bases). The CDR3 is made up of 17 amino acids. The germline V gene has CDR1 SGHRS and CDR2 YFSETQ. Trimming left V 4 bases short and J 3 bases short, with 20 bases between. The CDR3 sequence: CASSLDPGGGGYNEQFF. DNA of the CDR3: TGCGCCAGCAGCCTGGACCCAGGGGGAGGTGGCTACAATGAGCAGTTCTTC.

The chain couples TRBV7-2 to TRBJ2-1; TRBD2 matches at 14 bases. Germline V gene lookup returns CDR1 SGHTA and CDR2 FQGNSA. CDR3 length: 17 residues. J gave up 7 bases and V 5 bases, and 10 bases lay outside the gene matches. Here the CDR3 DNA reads TGTGCCAGCAGCCCTGGACTAGCGGGGGGACCCCCGAATGAGCAGTTCTTC. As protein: CASSPGLAGGPPNEQFF. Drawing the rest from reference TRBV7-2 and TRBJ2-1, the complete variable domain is GAGVSQSPSNKVTEKGKDVELRCDPISGHTALYWYRQSLGQGLEFLIYFQGNSAPDKSGLPSDRFSAERTGGSVSTLTIQRTQQEDSAVYLCASSPGLAGGPPNEQFFGPGTRLTVL.

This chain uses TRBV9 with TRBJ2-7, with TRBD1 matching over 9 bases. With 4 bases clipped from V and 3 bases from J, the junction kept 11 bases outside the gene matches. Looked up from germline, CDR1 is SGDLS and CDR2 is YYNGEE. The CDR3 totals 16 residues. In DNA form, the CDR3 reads TGTGCCAGCAGCTACTCCGGGACAGGGTGGGTCTACGAGCAGTACTTC. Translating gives CASSYSGTGWVYEQYF.

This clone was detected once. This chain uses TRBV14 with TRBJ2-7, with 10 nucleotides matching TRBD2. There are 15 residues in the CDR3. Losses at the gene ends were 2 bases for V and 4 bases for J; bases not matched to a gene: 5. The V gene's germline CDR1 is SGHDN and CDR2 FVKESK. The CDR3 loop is CASSQPSGGAYEQYF. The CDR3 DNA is TGTGCCAGCAGCCAACCGAGCGGGGGGGCTTACGAGCAGTACTTC.

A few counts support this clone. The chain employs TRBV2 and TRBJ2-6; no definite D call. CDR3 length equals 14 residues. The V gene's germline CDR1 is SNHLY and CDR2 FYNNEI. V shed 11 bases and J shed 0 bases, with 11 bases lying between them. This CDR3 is CAGNTGSGANVLTF. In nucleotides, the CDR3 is TGTGCCGGAAACACCGGCTCTGGGGCCAACGTCCTGACTTTC.

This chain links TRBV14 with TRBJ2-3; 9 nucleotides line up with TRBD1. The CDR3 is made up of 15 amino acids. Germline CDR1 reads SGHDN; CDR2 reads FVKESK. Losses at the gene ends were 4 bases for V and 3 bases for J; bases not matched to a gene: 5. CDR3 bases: TGTGCCAGCAGCCTAAGAGGACAGGGGACAGATACGCAGTATTTT. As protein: CASSLRGQGTDTQYF.

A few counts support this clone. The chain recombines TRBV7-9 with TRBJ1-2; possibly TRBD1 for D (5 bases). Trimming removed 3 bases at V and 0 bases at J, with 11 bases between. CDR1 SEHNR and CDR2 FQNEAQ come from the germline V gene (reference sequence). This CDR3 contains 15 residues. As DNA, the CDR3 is TGTGCCAGCAGCTTGGAGGGACTGGCTAACTATGGCTACACCTTC. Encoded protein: CASSLEGLANYGYTF.

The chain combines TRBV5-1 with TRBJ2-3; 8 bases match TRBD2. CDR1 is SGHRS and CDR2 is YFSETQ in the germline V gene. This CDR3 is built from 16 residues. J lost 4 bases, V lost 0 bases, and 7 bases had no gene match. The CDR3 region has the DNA TGCGCCAGCAGCTTGGAGCGGGGGAGCCTCTCAGATACGCAGTATTTT. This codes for CASSLERGSLSDTQYF.

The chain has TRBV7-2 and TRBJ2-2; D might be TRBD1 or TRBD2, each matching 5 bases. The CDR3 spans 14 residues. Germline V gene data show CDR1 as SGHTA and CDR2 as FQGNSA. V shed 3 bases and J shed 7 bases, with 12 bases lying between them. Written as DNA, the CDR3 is TGTGCCAGCAGCTTTGCAGGGACCATCGGGGAGCTGTTTTTT. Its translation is CASSFAGTIGELFF.

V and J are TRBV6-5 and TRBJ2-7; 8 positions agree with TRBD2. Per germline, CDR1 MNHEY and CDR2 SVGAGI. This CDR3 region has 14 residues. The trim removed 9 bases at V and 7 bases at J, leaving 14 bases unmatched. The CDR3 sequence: CASRRAGGRGEQYF. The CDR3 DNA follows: TGTGCCAGTAGGCGGGCGGGAGGACGGGGAGAGCAGTACTTC.

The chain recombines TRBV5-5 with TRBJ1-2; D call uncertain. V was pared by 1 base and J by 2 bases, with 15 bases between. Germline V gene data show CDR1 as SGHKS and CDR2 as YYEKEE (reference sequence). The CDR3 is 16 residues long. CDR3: CASSLSTRAVNYGYTF. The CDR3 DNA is TGTGCCAGCAGCTTGAGTACGCGGGCCGTAAACTATGGCTACACCTTC.

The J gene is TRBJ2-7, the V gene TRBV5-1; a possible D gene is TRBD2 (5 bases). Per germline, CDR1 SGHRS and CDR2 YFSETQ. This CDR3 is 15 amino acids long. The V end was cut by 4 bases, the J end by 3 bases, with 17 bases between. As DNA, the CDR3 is TGCGCCAGCAGCATATTCCGGGAACCGAACTACGAGCAGTACTTC. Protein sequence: CASSIFREPNYEQYF.

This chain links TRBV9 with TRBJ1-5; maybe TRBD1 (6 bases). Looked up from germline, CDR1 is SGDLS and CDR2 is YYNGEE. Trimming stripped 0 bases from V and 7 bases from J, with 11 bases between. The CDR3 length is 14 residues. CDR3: CASSVDVGGQPQHF. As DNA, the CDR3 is TGTGCCAGCAGCGTAGATGTAGGGGGACAGCCCCAGCATTTT.